Detailed here is one TCR beta chain. This clone's antigen is unknown. No much larger clone is present one base from it, and per-base qualities are unavailable. One collaborating source in Seattle enrolled patients while the patients were actively infected and followed the patients over time throughout the course of disease. The collaborating institutions used their own protocols to collect whole blood in K2EDTA tubes. For TCRbeta analysis, collaborators shipped samples in one of three forms: frozen whole blood, isolated PBMCs, or DNA extracted from either of those sample types. TCRbeta CDR3 regions were amplified from genomic DNA by means of the immunoSEQ Assay, a bias-controlled multiplex PCR. The paper's data handling went like this. Within the assay, amplification of reference gene primers was used to estimate how many nucleated cells each sample contained. Sequence reads were collapsed and filtered to measure the absolute abundance of every unique TCRbeta CDR3 rearrangement. For each sample, productive Simpson clonality was calculated by taking the square root of Simpson's diversity index across productive rearrangements. The immuneACCESS repertoire file appears here via TCRdb, limited to in-frame rearrangements. These files lack a portion of the clones; in checked studies, under half of the deficit traces to unresolved V genes, and the cause of the others is not known. From that table come the V and J calls and clone size; the DNA was used to work out D and trimming. The sample table lists about 260,000 clones, approximately 92% of them with a count of one. The ten largest account for around 2.5% of the sample.

V and J are trimmed by 0 bases and 3 bases, and the gene matches miss 3 bases of the junction. Measured from the cysteine to the phenylalanine, the CDR3 is 15 residues long. Solely the CDR3 DNA is kept, with 45 bases framed from the first base. The germline V gene sets CDR1 to MNHNS and CDR2 to SASEGT. This sample is part of a study of blood T cell repertoires in COVID-19 (TCRdb year 2020). About the full investigation: Samples covering the acute and convalescent phases of COVID-19 were provided by collaborators in the United States, Italy and Spain. The sample metadata nearly always contained a de-identified subject ID, COVID-19 status, age in years and sex. The prospective study material was composed of cDNA or gDNA derived from T cells, B-cell-depleted T cells, or PBMCs. Subjects who had been exposed to COVID-19, were actively infected with it, or had recovered from it provided the deeply sampled blood TCRbeta repertoires that made up the dataset. A freely available public database, intended as a resource for researchers studying the immune response to SARS-CoV-2, is where the repertoires were released. Samples were obtained from the ongoing ImmuneRACE study (first 160 participants) and from 1,000 to 1,500 subjects provided by 6 global collaborators. Where available, HLA class I and class II types were obtained from metadata supplied by the sample provider rather than from assay-based typing.

The research as a whole found: How much clinical and demographic metadata was included differed by source and by participant, and the metadata was provided uncurated.

The sequenced sample consisted of peripheral blood. The chain employs TRBV6-1 and TRBJ1-1; TRBD1 matches 8 bases in the middle. The sequence was collected from a person under 30 with COVID-19, enrolled during active disease. The CDR3 has the sequence CASSEARTGYTEAFF. The base sequence is TGTGCCAGCAGTGAAGCTAGGACAGGGTACACTGAAGCTTTCTTT.